This T cell receptor (beta chain) was sequenced in a study of CXCR3-negative and CXCR3-positive naive CD8 T cells. Study-wide results and limits: Naive subsets did not differ in surface CD5, and the authors estimated TCR strength using properties of the TRB CDR3. Both of the naive subsets showed about the same high diversity, but memory CD8+ cells had much less. More hydrophobic TRB CDR3s occurred in CXCR3-positive than in CXCR3-negative naive cells.

Germline V gene data show CDR1 as SQVTM and CDR2 as ANQGSEA. The CDR3 is 14 amino acids. cDNA libraries for TRB were generated by 5' RACE incorporating UMI labels. TCRdb re-called the 5' RACE reads and gives one entry per CDR3 protein, without DNA. This sample's table reports approximately 90,000 distinct CDR3 sequences. The naive CD8+ gate required CD45RO-CCR7+CD27+CD95- phenotype. As to this clonotype: Antigen: not known.

The sequence came from a human donor in good health. Some clones in this sample may be carry-over from other donors' samples. The specimen was naive CXCR3+ CD8+ T cells from blood. Subset reported: CD45RO-CCR7+CD27+CD95- naive CD8+ T cells expressing CXCR3 (TNR3+). The V and J genes are TRBV29-1 and TRBJ2-7; TCRdb's D call of TRBD1 is untestable without DNA. The CDR3 sequence is CSAVAGHISYEQYF.